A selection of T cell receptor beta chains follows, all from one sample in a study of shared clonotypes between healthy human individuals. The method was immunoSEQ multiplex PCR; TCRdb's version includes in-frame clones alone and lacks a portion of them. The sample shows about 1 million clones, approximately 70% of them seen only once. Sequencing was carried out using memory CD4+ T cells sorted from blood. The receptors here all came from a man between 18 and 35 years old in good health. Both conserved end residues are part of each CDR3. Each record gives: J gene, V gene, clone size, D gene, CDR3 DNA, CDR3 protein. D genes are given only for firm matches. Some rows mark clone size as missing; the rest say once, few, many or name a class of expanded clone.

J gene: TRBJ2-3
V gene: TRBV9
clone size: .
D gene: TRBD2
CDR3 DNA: TGTGCCAGCAGCGTAGCCCGCGCTAGCGGGCGCACAGATACGCAGTATTTT
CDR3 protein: CASSVARASGRTDTQYF

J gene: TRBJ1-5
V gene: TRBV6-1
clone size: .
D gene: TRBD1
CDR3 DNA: TGTGCCAGCAGTGAACGGACAGGGCTACAGCCCCAGCATTTT
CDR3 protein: CASSERTGLQPQHF

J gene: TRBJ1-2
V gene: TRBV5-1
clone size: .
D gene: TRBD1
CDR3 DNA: TGCGCCAGCAGCTTCGTCGGGACAGGGGGCTTCCACACCTTC
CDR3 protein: CASSFVGTGGFHTF

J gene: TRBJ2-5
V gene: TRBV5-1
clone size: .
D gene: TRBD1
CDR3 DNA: TGCGCCAGCAGCTTGGGACAGGGTGCGGAGACCCAGTACTTC
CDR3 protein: CASSLGQGAETQYF

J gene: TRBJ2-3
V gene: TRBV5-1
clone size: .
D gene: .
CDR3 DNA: TGCGCCAGCAGCCCCGGGCAGCCCACAGATACGCAGTATTTT
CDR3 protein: CASSPGQPTDTQYF

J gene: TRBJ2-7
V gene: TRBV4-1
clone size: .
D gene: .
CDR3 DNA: TGCGCCAGCAGCCAAGATCCTAGCGCGAGCTCCTACGAGCAGTACTTC
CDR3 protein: CASSQDPSASSYEQYF

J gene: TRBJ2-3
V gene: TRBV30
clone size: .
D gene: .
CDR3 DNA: TGTGCCTGGAGTCGGACTACTAGCACAGATACGCAGTATTTT
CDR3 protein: CAWSRTTSTDTQYF

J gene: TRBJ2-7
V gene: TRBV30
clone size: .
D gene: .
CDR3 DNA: TGTGCCTGGAGTGGGGGTGACCACGAGCAGTACTTC
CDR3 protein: CAWSGGDHEQYF

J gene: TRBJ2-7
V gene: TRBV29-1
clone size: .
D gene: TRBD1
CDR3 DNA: TGCAGCGTTTCAAAGGACAGGGATGCTCGGGAGCAGTACTTC
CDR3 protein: CSVSKDRDAREQYF

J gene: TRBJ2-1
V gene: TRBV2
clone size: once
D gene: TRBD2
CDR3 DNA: TGTGCCAGCAACCCCGGGACTAGTAGGGTCGTTGAGCAGTTCTTC
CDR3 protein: CASNPGTSRVVEQFF

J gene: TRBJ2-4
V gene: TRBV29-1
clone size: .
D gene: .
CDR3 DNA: TGCAGCGTTGAATTGGGTGTCAAAAACATTCAGTACTTC
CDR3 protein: CSVELGVKNIQYF

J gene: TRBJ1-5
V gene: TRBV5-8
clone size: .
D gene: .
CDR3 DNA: TGTGCCAGCAGCTTATCGGGGGGGAACCTCAATCAGCCCCAGCATTTT
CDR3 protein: CASSLSGGNLNQPQHF

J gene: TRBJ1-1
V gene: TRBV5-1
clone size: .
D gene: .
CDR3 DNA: TGCGCCAGCAGCCAGGGCCCTGAAGCTTTCTTT
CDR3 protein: CASSQGPEAFF

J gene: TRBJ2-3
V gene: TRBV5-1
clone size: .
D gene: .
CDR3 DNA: TGCGCCAGCAGCTGGAAGACAGGATCTAGCACAGATACGCAGTATTTT
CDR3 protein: CASSWKTGSSTDTQYF

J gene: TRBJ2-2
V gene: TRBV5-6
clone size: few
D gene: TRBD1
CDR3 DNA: TGTGCCAGCAGCTTAGACAGGGGAAGGGCCGGGGAGCTGTTTTTT
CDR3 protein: CASSLDRGRAGELFF

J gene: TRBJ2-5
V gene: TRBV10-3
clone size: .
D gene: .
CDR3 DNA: TGTGCCATCAGCCCCGGGGCGGTTCAAGAGACCCAGTACTTC
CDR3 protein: CAISPGAVQETQYF

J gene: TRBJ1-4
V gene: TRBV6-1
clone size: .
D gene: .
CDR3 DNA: TGTGCCGGGCGGGGCACAACTAATGAAAAACTGTTTTTT
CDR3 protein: CAGRGTTNEKLFF

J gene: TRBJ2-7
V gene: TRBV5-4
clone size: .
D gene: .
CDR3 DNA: TGTGCCAGCAGCCTAGACATCCGGGACAACTACGAGCAGTACTTC
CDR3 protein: CASSLDIRDNYEQYF

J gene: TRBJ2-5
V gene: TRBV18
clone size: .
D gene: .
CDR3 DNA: TGTGCCAGCTCACCGGATGGGTCTGAGACCCAGTACTTC
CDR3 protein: CASSPDGSETQYF

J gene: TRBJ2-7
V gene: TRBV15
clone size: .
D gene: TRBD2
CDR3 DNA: TGTGCCACCAGCAGAGAGAGAGCTAGCGGGGGGGCCAACGAGCAGTACTTC
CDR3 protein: CATSRERASGGANEQYF

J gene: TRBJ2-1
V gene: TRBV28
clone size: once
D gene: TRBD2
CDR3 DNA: TGTGCCAGCAGTTTATTACCGGGACTAGCGGGAGGGTCCCCGAGCTCCTACAATGAGCAGTTCTTC
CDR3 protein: CASSLLPGLAGGSPSSYNEQFF

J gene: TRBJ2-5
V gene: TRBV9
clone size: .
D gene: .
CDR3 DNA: TGTGCCAGCAGCGTAGTGCCTAATTCCGAGACCCAGTACTTC
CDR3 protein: CASSVVPNSETQYF

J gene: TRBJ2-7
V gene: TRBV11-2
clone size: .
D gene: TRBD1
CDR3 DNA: TGTGCCAGCAGCTTAGAACGCAAGACAGGGGTTGCGCAGTACTTC
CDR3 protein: CASSLERKTGVAQYF

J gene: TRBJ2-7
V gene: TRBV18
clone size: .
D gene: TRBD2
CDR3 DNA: TGTGCCAGCTCACCACCGGCTAGCGGGCCTCCCTACGAGCAGTACTTC
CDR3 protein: CASSPPASGPPYEQYF

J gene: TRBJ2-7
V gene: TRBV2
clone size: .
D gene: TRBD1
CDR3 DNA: TGTGCCAGCAGTGAGCCTGGACAGGGGGGCTACGAGCAGTACTTC
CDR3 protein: CASSEPGQGGYEQYF

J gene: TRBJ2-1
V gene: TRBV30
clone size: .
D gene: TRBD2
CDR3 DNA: TGTGCCGGACACCCGTTGGGGGGGAGGAATGAGCAGTTCTTC
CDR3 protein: CAGHPLGGRNEQFF

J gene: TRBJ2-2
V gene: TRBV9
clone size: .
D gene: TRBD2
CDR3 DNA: TGTGCCAGCAGCCCTAGGGGCGGGAGGGCCGACACCGGGGAGCTGTTTTTT
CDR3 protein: CASSPRGGRADTGELFF

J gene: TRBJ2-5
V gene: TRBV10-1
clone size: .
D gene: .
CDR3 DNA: TGCGCCATCGATCACAGGCCGTATATTGAGACCCAGTACTTC
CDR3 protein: CAIDHRPYIETQYF

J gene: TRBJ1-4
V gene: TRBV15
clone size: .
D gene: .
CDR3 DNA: TGTGCCACCAGCAGAGGGGGTAATAATGAAAAACTGTTTTTT
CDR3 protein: CATSRGGNNEKLFF

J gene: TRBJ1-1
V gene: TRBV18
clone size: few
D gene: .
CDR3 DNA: TGTGCCAGCTCACCCCAGGGGCCGGTTGAAGCTTTCTTT
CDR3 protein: CASSPQGPVEAFF

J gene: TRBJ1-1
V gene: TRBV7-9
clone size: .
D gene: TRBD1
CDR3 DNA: TGTGCCAGCAGCGCCGGACAGGGAGAAACTGAAGCTTTCTTT
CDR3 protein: CASSAGQGETEAFF

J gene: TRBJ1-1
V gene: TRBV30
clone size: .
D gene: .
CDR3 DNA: TGTGCCTGTTCCGGGGTCCAGAACACTGAAGCTTTCTTT
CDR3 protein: CACSGVQNTEAFF

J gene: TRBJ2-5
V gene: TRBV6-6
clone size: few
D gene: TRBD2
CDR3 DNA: TGTGCCAGCAGTCAAAGGACTAGCGGAAAAGAGACCCAGTACTTC
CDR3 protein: CASSQRTSGKETQYF

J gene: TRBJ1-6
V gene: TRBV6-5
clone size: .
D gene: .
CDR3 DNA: TGTGCCAGCAGCATACAGGGTTCACCCCTCCACTTT
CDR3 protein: CASSIQGSPLHF

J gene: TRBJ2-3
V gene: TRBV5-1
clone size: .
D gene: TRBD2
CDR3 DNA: TGCGCCAGCAGCTATACTAGCGGGGGAGGACAGGATACGCAGTATTTT
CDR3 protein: CASSYTSGGGQDTQYF

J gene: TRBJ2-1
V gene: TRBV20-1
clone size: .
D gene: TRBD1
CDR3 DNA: TGCAGTGCTATCGGACAGGGTCGTATCTTC
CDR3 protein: CSAIGQGRIF

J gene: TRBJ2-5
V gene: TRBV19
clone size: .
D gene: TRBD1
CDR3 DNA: TGTGCCAGTACAGGACAGGGGTATGAGACCCAGTACTTC
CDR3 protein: CASTGQGYETQYF

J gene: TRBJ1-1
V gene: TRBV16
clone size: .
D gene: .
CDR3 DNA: TGTGCCAGCAGCCATCCCGACAGGCCGAACACTGAAGCTTTCTTT
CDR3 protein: CASSHPDRPNTEAFF

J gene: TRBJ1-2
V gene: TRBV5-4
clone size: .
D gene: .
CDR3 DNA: TGTGCCAGCAGCTTGGACAGCGTTAACTATGGCTACACCTTC
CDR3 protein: CASSLDSVNYGYTF

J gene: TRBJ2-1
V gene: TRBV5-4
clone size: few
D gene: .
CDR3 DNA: TGTGCCAGCAGCGACCAAACCGGGACAAGCAATGAGCAGTTCTTC
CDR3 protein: CASSDQTGTSNEQFF

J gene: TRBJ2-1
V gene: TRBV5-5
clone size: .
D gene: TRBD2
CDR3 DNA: TGTGCCAGCAGCTTGTTGCTAGCGGTCTACAATGAGCAGTTCTTC
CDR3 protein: CASSLLLAVYNEQFF

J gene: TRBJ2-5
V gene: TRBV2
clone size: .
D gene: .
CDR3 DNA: TGTGCCAGTTTGCACCCGGCTCAAGAGACCCAGTACTTC
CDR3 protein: CASLHPAQETQYF

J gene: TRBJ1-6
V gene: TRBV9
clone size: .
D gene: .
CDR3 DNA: TGTGCCAGCAGCGTAGGCGCAGATAATTCACCCCTCCACTTT
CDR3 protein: CASSVGADNSPLHF

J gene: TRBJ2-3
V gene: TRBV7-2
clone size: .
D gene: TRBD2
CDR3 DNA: TGTGCCAGCAGCCCTAGACTAGCGGGAGCGGCAGATACGCAGTATTTT
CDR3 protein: CASSPRLAGAADTQYF

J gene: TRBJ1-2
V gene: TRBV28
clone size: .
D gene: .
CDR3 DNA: TGTGCCAGCAGCCCTCTCTTGGGACTGATTAACTATGGCTACACCTTC
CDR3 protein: CASSPLLGLINYGYTF

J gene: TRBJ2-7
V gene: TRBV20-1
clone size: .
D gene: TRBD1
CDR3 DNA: TGCAGCGGACAGGGGTACTACGAGCAGTACTTC
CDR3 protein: CSGQGYYEQYF

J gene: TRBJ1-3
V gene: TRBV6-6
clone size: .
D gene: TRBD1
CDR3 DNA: TGTGCCAGCAGTTACTCCCAGGGGGTAGGAAACACCATATATTTT
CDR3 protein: CASSYSQGVGNTIYF

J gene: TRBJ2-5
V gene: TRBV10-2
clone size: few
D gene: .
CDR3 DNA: TGCGCCAGCAGAACAGGGATCCAAGAGACCCAGTACTTC
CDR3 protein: CASRTGIQETQYF

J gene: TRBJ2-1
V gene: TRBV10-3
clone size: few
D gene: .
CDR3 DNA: TGTGCCATCAGGGGGGACCTTAGCTCCTACAATGAGCAGTTCTTC
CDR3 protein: CAIRGDLSSYNEQFF

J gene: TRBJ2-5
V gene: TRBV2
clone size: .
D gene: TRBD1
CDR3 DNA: TGTGCCAGCAGTCGACCGACAGGGGGTAGGGAGACCCAGTACTTC
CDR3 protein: CASSRPTGGRETQYF

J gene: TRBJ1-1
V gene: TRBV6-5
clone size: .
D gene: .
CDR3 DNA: TGTGCCAGCAGTGACGATTCAGGAGCCGGGGAAGCTTTCTTT
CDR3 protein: CASSDDSGAGEAFF

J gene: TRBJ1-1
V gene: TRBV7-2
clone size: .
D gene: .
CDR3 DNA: TGTGCCAGCAGCTTAGCGCTGGGGGGTTACACTGAAGCTTTCTTT
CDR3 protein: CASSLALGGYTEAFF

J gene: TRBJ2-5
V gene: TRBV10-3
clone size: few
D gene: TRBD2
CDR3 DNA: TGTGCCATCAGGCAAAGCGGGGGGGCTGTTGAGACCCAGTACTTC
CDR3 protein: CAIRQSGGAVETQYF

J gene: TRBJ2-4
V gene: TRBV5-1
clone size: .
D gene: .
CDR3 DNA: TGCGCCAGCAGCTTGTTTCTGTTCGGAGCGTTAGGGAATGTTATTCAGTACTTC
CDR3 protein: CASSLFLFGALGNVIQYF

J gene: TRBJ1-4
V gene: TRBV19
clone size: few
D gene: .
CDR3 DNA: TGTGCCAGTAGTATCGGGGCGGCAACTAATGAAAAACTGTTTTTT
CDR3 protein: CASSIGAATNEKLFF

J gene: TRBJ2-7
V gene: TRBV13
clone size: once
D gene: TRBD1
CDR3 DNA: TGTGCCAGCAGCAAACCGGGACAGGGGTTCTACGAGCAGTACTTC
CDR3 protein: CASSKPGQGFYEQYF

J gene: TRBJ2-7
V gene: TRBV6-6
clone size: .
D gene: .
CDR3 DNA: TGTGCCAGCAGCCATACAGGGACCTACGAGCAGTACTTC
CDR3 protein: CASSHTGTYEQYF

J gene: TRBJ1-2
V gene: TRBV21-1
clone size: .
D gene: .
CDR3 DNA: TGTGCCAGCAGCAAAGATACCAGGGAAAACTATGGCTACACCTTC
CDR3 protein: CASSKDTRENYGYTF

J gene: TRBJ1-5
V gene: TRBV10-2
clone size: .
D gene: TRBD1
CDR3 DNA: TGCGCCAGCAGTGGACAGGGACGGAATCAGCCCCAGCATTTT
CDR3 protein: CASSGQGRNQPQHF